The text below deals with one TCR beta chain. Antigen unknown. This entry is derived from a study of T cell responses to AZD1222 COVID-19 vaccine. Study conclusions and caveats: Mostly white British, mostly female donors; authors suggested clonal diversity may be underestimated.

TCRdb's copy holds only in-frame clones and misses some; the assay was immunoSEQ multiplex PCR. The sample has about 130,000 clones, roughly 89% seen once. Germline CDR1 GTSNPN, CDR2 SVGIG (reference sequence). The ends were cut back, 1 base at V and 5 bases at J, with 6 bases in the middle. The CDR3 has 11 amino acids. This sequence originates from an adult in good health. This chain connects TRBV30 to TRBJ2-7; D unresolved. Sequencing was performed on peripheral blood, taken on day 0 of AZD1222 vaccination. The CDR3 loop reads CAWSEEDEQYF. Here the CDR3 DNA reads TGTGCCTGGAGTGAAGAGGACGAGCAGTACTTC.